One sample yielded the 21 T cell receptor beta chains listed below, sequenced in a study of blood T cell repertoires in COVID-19. Clones were sequenced by immunoSEQ multiplex PCR, and TCRdb holds only the in-frame ones, with some missing. The data show about 76,000 clones, around 88% seen once. The sequenced sample consisted of peripheral blood. The receptors come from a young man with acute or convalescent COVID-19.

The chain employs TRBV28 and TRBJ2-3; 9 positions match TRBD2. The ends lost 7 bases at V and 3 bases at J; junction bases unmatched: 5. The CDR3 consists of 14 residues. Per the germline V gene, CDR1 is MDHEN and CDR2 is SYDVKM. CDR3 in amino acids: CASKASGTTDTQYF. CDR3 DNA: TGTGCCAGCAAGGCTAGCGGGACTACAGATACGCAGTATTTT.

V usage is TRBV11-2 and J usage is TRBJ2-2; 7 positions agree with TRBD1. Germline CDR1 SGHAT, CDR2 FQNNGV. This CDR3 comprises 16 residues. The J segment lost 1 base and the V segment lost 3 bases, leaving 5 bases of the junction unmatched. CDR3 residues: CASSFPTGMNTGELFF. The CDR3 DNA sequence: TGTGCCAGCAGCTTTCCGACAGGGATGAACACCGGGGAGCTGTTTTTT.

The CDR3 reads CASSDPSGRASPDEQFF. The CDR3 DNA reads TGTGCCAGCAGTGATCCTAGCGGGAGGGCCTCTCCGGATGAGCAGTTCTTC. The chain couples TRBV25-1 to TRBJ2-1; 12 positions match TRBD2. This CDR3 is built from 17 residues. V lost 3 bases and J lost 8; bases outside the gene matches: 11. CDR1 is MGHDK and CDR2 is SYGVNS in the germline V gene.

This clone was recorded once. The rearrangement links TRBV25-1 to TRBJ1-5; no definite D call. The CDR3 is 15 amino acids. Looked up from germline, CDR1 is MGHDK and CDR2 is SYGVNS. Trimming removed 1 base at V and 4 bases at J, with 11 bases between. CDR3 DNA sequence: TGTGCCAGCAGTGAATCCTCCGGTCTTAATCAGCCCCAGCATTTT. This codes for CASSESSGLNQPQHF.

The rearrangement joins TRBV7-2 to TRBJ2-3, with D unclear. The CDR3 has 16 amino acids. Trimming shortened V by 5 bases and J by 2 bases, and 17 bases separated the two germline ends. Germline CDR1 reads SGHTA; CDR2 reads FQGNSA. This CDR3 reads CASSPSGLWNTDTQYF. The CDR3, as DNA: TGTGCCAGCAGCCCTAGTGGTCTCTGGAACACAGATACGCAGTATTTT.

The gene calls are TRBV5-4 and TRBJ2-3; maybe TRBD1 (7 bases). Trimming removed 3 bases from V and 2 bases from J, with 16 bases in between. CDR1 and CDR2 (germline): SGHNT, YYREEE (reference sequence). The CDR3 has 16 amino acids. The CDR3 coding sequence is TGTGCCAGCAGCTCAGGGGGGTTTTCCTCCACAGATACGCAGTATTTT. It specifies CASSSGGFSSTDTQYF.

The V gene is TRBV28, the J gene TRBJ2-1, with 10 bases matching TRBD2. The junction had 2 bases not matched to a gene; V was cut back by 8 bases and J by 1 base. Germline-derived CDR1 and CDR2 are MDHEN and SYDVKM. The CDR3 is 14 residues long. The CDR3 loop is CASCSGGSYNEQFF. DNA of the CDR3: TGTGCCAGCTGTAGCGGGGGGTCCTACAATGAGCAGTTCTTC.

This clone was counted only a few times. The rearrangement links TRBV5-4 to TRBJ2-7, with 7 bases that match TRBD1. Trimming removed 0 bases from V and 0 bases from J; junction bases left unmatched: 3. Germline V gives CDR1 SGHNT, CDR2 YYREEE (reference sequence). CDR3 length: 15 residues. CDR3 bases: TGTGCCAGCAGCTTGGAGGGGGCACCCTCCTACGAGCAGTACTTC. Its translation: CASSLEGAPSYEQYF. The variable domain in full, with the rest retrieved from reference TRBV5-4 and TRBJ2-7, is ETGVTQSPTHLIKTRGQQVTLRCSSQSGHNTVSWYQQALGQGPQFIFQYYREEENGRGNFPPRFSGLQFPNYSSELNVNALELDDSALYLCASSLEGAPSYEQYFGPGTRLTVT.

The gene calls are TRBV24-1 and TRBJ2-5; TRBD1 agrees at 7 bases. Trimming removed 3 bases from V and 2 bases from J; junction bases left unmatched: 5. The CDR3 runs to 15 residues. Germline loops: CDR1 KGHDR, CDR2 SFDVKD. This chain's CDR3 is CATSDDRVSQETQYF. Here the CDR3 DNA reads TGTGCCACCAGTGATGACAGGGTTTCGCAAGAGACCCAGTACTTC.

By sample share, this clone is medium-sized. Other DNA sequences from this sample encode an identical CDR3 as well. CDR3 nucleotides: TGTGCCAGCAGTCCAACTAGCGGGAGCACAGATACGCAGTATTTT. Protein: CASSPTSGSTDTQYF. V gene TRBV3-1 (or the pseudogene TRBV3-2) combines with J gene TRBJ2-3, with 9 bases fitting TRBD2. The V gene end was trimmed by 6 bases and the J gene end by 0 bases; junction bases not matched to a gene: 4. CDR3 length: 15 amino acids. The germline V gene encodes CDR1 LGHDT and CDR2 YNNKEL (reference sequence).

V and J are TRBV28 and TRBJ1-3, with 7 bases aligning to TRBD1. V shed 3 bases and J 0 bases; nucleotides not matched to a gene: 26. Germline CDR1 is MDHEN and CDR2 is SYDVKM. The CDR3 is 23 residues long. CDR3 nucleotides: TGTGCCAGCAGTTTTTCCTTTTACCCAAGACAGGGCGCTATTGGGAACTCTGGAAACACCATATATTTT. This gives the protein CASSFSFYPRQGAIGNSGNTIYF.

This rearrangement joins TRBV18 to TRBJ2-7; D is ambiguous. The V end was cut by 3 bases, the J end by 0 bases, with 6 bases between. The CDR3 runs 13 residues. Germline V gives CDR1 KGHSH, CDR2 LQKENI. CDR3 residues: CASSPIDSYEQYF. The DNA of the CDR3 is TGTGCCAGCTCACCTATAGACTCCTACGAGCAGTACTTC.

This chain uses TRBV10-3 with TRBJ1-1; the D gene is possibly TRBD1 (6 bases). V was shortened by 6 bases and J by 4 bases, with 9 bases between the two germline ends. This CDR3 has 12 amino acids. The germline V gene has CDR1 ENHRY and CDR2 SYGVKD. CDR3 DNA: TGTGCCATCAGCCAGGGGAGCACTGAAGCTTTCTTT. This codes for CAISQGSTEAFF.

This clone occurred once. This sequence joins TRBV19 and TRBJ2-7, with 7 bases identical to TRBD2. CDR1 LNHDA and CDR2 SQIVND come from the germline V gene (reference sequence). The CDR3 sequence is 13 residues long. V shed 5 bases and J 5 bases; nucleotides not matched to a gene: 6. The CDR3 bases are TGTGCCAGTAGTTCCCGGACTAGGGACGAGCAGTACTTC. Protein sequence: CASSSRTRDEQYF.

The J gene is TRBJ1-1, the V gene TRBV5-1; 7 bases match TRBD1. Germline V gene data show CDR1 as SGHRS and CDR2 as YFSETQ. The V and J ends lost 4 bases and 8 bases, in that order; junction bases with no gene match: 5. The CDR3 runs to 12 residues. This CDR3 reads CASSQRQGEAFF. CDR3 coding DNA: TGCGCCAGCAGCCAAAGACAGGGCGAAGCTTTCTTT.

The gene calls are TRBV5-1 and TRBJ2-2; TRBD1 agrees at 8 bases. Germline CDR1 reads SGHRS; CDR2 reads YFSETQ. After removal of 0 bases from V and 3 bases from J, the junction contained 1 base not matched to a gene. This CDR3 has 15 amino acids. The chain's CDR3 is CASSLATGDTGELFF. CDR3 sequence (DNA): TGCGCCAGCAGCTTGGCGACAGGGGACACCGGGGAGCTGTTTTTT. The full variable domain, its missing parts supplied by reference TRBV5-1 and TRBJ2-2, is KAGVTQTPRYLIKTRGQQVTLSCSPISGHRSVSWYQQTPGQGLQFLFEYFSETQRNKGNFPGRFSGRQFSNSRSEMNVSTLELGDSALYLCASSLATGDTGELFFGEGSRLTVL.

The chain couples TRBV28 to TRBJ2-3; 9 bases agree with TRBD1. CDR3 length: 16 residues. The germline V gene has CDR1 MDHEN and CDR2 SYDVKM. J gave up 2 bases and V 5 bases, and 8 bases lay outside the gene matches. CDR3 coding DNA: TGTGCCAGCAGTCTTACAGGGGGCCCCACCACAGATACGCAGTATTTT. It translates to CASSLTGGPTTDTQYF.

This sequence joins TRBV15 and TRBJ1-1; D not certain. CDR3 length: 13 amino acids. Between the trimmed V and J ends, which lost 1 base and 1 base, there was a span of 4 bases. Germline V CDR1 and CDR2: LNHNV, YYDKDF (reference sequence). This CDR3 reads CATSRGGNTEAFF. The CDR3, as DNA: TGTGCCACCAGCAGAGGAGGGAACACTGAAGCTTTCTTT.

The rearrangement joins TRBV7-6 to TRBJ1-4; weak D call: TRBD1 (5 bases). Germline-derived CDR1 and CDR2 are SGHVS and FNYEAQ. The ends were cut back, 5 bases at V and 5 bases at J, with 15 bases in the middle. This CDR3 region has 15 residues. CDR3 DNA sequence: TGTGCCAGCAGCCCTGAGCCGGGGGGAAATGAAAAACTGTTTTTT. It is translated as CASSPEPGGNEKLFF. Full variable domain (missing parts from reference TRBV7-6 and TRBJ1-4): GAGVSQSPRYKVTKRGQDVALRCDPISGHVSLYWYRQALGQGPEFLTYFNYEAQQDKSGLPNDRFSAERPEGSISTLTIQRTEQRDSAMYRCASSPEPGGNEKLFFGSGTQLSVL.

V usage is TRBV28 and J usage is TRBJ2-7, with D maybe TRBD2 (6 bases). The CDR3 is 12 amino acids. Germline V CDR1 and CDR2: MDHEN, SYDVKM. With 3 bases removed from V and 3 bases from J, the gap between germline ends came to 6 bases. In nucleotides, the CDR3 is TGTGCCAGCAGTTTGGAGGGCTACGAGCAGTACTTC. Protein product: CASSLEGYEQYF.

The chain couples TRBV6-2 or TRBV6-3 to TRBJ2-1; 8 bases are shared with TRBD2. Per germline, CDR1 MNHEY and CDR2 SVGEGT. The length of the CDR3 is 13 residues. J lost 6 bases, V lost 6 bases, and 4 bases had no gene match. The CDR3 here is CASSPGTSNEQFF. CDR3 bases: TGTGCCAGCAGCCCAGGGACTAGCAATGAGCAGTTCTTC.